This TCR beta chain was observed in a study of cytomegalovirus exposure and HLA in healthy donors. Turning to the study itself: Of 350 to 400 genotyped donors, 75% to 90% grouped in the Caucasian-associated ancestry cluster.

The PCR had 60 Vbeta and 13 Jbeta primers. Sequencing was performed with immunoSEQ multiplex PCR; in TCRdb, only in-frame clones are kept and a portion is missing. This sample carries about 180,000 clones, approximately 73% of them seen once, and the ten largest clones take 2% to 3%. As concerns this clone: What it binds is unknown.

Study observations and caveats: Using a false discovery rate of 0.05, a later analysis showed that 16,951 TCR beta sequences were associated with HLA alleles.

From germline, CDR1 is MDHEN and CDR2 SYDVKM. This CDR3 is built from 16 residues. Trimming removed 5 bases at V and 3 bases at J, with 19 bases between. V usage is TRBV28 and J usage is TRBJ2-5, with a possible D match to TRBD1 (6 bases). Sequencing input: PBMCs. This clonotype was obtained from a woman aged 25-40 years in good health and CMV-seropositive. Written as DNA, the CDR3 is TGTGCCAGCAGTACCAACTACAGGGTGACTAAAGAGACCCAGTACTTC. Translated: CASSTNYRVTKETQYF.